This T cell receptor beta chain is drawn from a study of cytomegalovirus exposure and HLA in healthy donors (dated by TCRdb to the late 2010s). A note on the overall study: According to an earlier analysis of a few hundred of the donors, some 180 million T cells yielded some 120 million unique TCR beta sequences and less than 300 Gb of sequence data. Typing coverage varied by locus: about 620-640 donors for A, B, C, DRB1 and DQB1; around 560 for DQA1; about 590 for DPA1; more than 450 for DPB1. Roughly 300 gigabases of sequencing data and tens of millions of unique TCR sequences were included in an early release covering about 700 HLA-typed donors. The study used immunosequencing to profile the T cell repertoires of approximately 690 subjects and linked those repertoires to cytomegalovirus serostatus. Of the roughly 400 genotyped donors, about 84% fell in the genetic ancestry cluster associated with self-reported Caucasian donors. Class I and class II HLA loci were covered by the typing at four-digit resolution. A separate validation cohort of 100 to 150 different subjects was used in addition to the roughly 670-subject first cohort. A later analysis re-analyzed previously published TCR beta repertoires from about 730 donors and added high-resolution HLA genotyping to study TCR occurrence patterns. In the later analysis, no new phenotypic data were used to find candidate immune exposures; instead, reliance was placed on TCR beta sequences and their occurrence across donors. High-throughput TCR immunosequencing, statistical association of individual TCRs with disease status, and machine learning were combined to predict cytomegalovirus infection status. In a later genetic analysis, genome-wide SNP genotypes for about three fifths of the 666 donors were used, and that subset was treated as a discovery cohort. Donor age, sex, ethnicity and CMV serostatus were compiled together with the repertoire data. The study was designed to test whether signatures of past pathogen exposure could be identified by cataloging public T cell receptors. A handful of DR-DQ haplotypes were handled as single units for association and clustering because linkage in the cohort was strong. All discovery cohort repertoires had been generated using a single sequencing platform. In an earlier analysis of 500 to 650 of the donors, high-throughput TCR beta sequencing was used to judge whether each TCR beta V gene segment behaved as functional or pseudogenic. Among 300 to 500 genotyped donors of the cohort, an average of around 240,000 unique TCR beta nucleotide sequences was sequenced per donor, of which about 20% were non-productive.

On this clone: Its recognized antigen is unknown. No qualities accompany the bases; no much larger clone lies one base away.

The library was produced with the immunoSEQ multiplex PCR assay. For the multiplex PCR, a mixture combining 60 forward primers for TCR Vbeta segments and 13 reverse primers for TCR Jbeta segments was used. A multiplex PCR assay on genomic DNA amplified the CDR3 region of rearranged TCR beta genes. The Illumina HiSeq System was used to sequence the amplified TCR beta libraries as 87-base-pair reads. Concerning the study's data processing: In a later analysis, about 80 million unique TCR beta chains were counted across the 690 or so repertoires, and roughly 10 million of these chains were shared by at least two donors. Raw reads were error-corrected and collapsed into unique sequences by a nearest-neighbor algorithm in which closely related sequences were merged to remove PCR and sequencing errors. V, D and J gene segments were assigned by aligning CDR3 sequences to IMGT reference sequences. For a sequence to be retained, a match of at least six nucleotides was required to both a V gene segment and a J gene segment. A rearrangement was called productive if the CDR3 had no stop codons and remained in frame with V and J, and every other rearrangement was called non-productive. CDR3 was defined according to IMGT convention as the region running from the second conserved V-encoded cysteine to the conserved J-encoded phenylalanine. Sequences without an unambiguous match to a single V gene segment were excluded from the earlier analysis of a few hundred of the donors. In an earlier analysis of 587 of the donors, a V segment was called functional when productive rearrangements were above 56.7%, and segregating when the standard deviation between donors exceeded 5%. A statistical classification framework was developed to diagnose cytomegalovirus status using the catalog of TCR beta chain sequences. In a later analysis, TCR nucleotide sequences were compared against IMGT/GENE-DB human TR gene sequences so that V and J genes could be assigned. In a later analysis, CDR3 sequences and most-parsimonious VDJ recombination scenarios were assigned using the TCRdist pipeline. A later analysis defined each TCR beta chain by its CDR3 amino acid sequence plus V-gene family, and excluded reads lacking a unique V-gene family. A later analysis removed 592 highly shared, low-generation-probability nucleotide sequences to deal with suspected cross-contamination and a sequencing artifact. A later analysis calculated a clonal expansion index for each public chain from normalized within-repertoire ranks of inferred template counts. Generation probabilities in a later analysis came from a VDJ recombination model fitted to out-of-frame rearrangements, and those results were checked against IGoR. In a later analysis, TCR-TCR, TCR-HLA and TCR-CMV co-occurrence was scored with hypergeometric tests, and a repertoire-size bias correction was applied to TCR pairs. In a later analysis, false discovery rates were estimated by permuting HLA or CMV assignments 20 times. In a later analysis, co-occurring TCRs were grouped with DBSCAN, and TCRdist sequence similarity was added when clustering was performed within HLA-allele-positive subsets. Repertoires with fewer than 30,000 or more than 120,000 public chains were left out of co-occurrence clustering, as were about 5 repertoires with anomalous nucleotide sharing. TCRdb retrieved this table from immuneACCESS and kept in-frame rearrangements only. Not all clones are present; in checked studies, unresolved V genes account for under half, and no reason is known for the remainder. The DNA was the basis for D and trimming; V, J and clone size are from that table. The sample records around 200,000 clones, approximately 84% of which are singletons. The ten biggest clones cover 0.55% to 0.7% of the sample.

The cohort consisted of 666 healthy bone marrow donors. At the time of sampling, all cohort members were nominally healthy, though unrecorded immune exposures were likely present. The donor was CMV seronegative and was included in the group of 352 seronegative cohort members. Each donor provided a peripheral blood sample, and peripheral blood mononuclear cells were used for TCR beta sequencing. The Qiagen DNeasy Blood Extraction Kit was used to extract genomic DNA from the blood cell samples. Summary of the overall study and its limitations: An association between a missense DCLRE1C variant and V-gene and J-gene trimming of TCR beta chains was found in a later genetic analysis and replicated in an independent cohort. In vitro tests confirmed that a few of the cytomegalovirus-associated TCR beta chains recognize cytomegalovirus antigens. The classifier was reported to diagnose cytomegalovirus status with high specificity and sensitivity in both the original and validation cohorts. According to the authors, the approach could potentially be generalized to other disease states and immunological phenotypes. A group of highly shared sequence variants was considered likely to be a technical artifact of the sequencing pipeline. Most TCR sequences were observed very rarely across donors, whereas some public TCRs were present in many individuals. Only TCR beta chains were sequenced in this cohort, and the absence of alpha or paired-chain data limited detectable features. Because counts were too low, seventeen rarely observed V segments, including chromosome 9 orphons, were left out of the earlier analysis of 500 to 750 of the donors. Correlated functional status among segregating V segments might reflect linkage disequilibrium, but an unknown experimental factor could not be ruled out. According to a later analysis, TCR association rates differed among HLA loci, with DRB1 alleles showing the most associated TCRs and HLA-C alleles showing the fewest. Sequencing depth was assumed to be roughly uniform across donors in the presence/absence analyses, though that assumption may not hold. CMV serostatus was the only immune exposure information available for the cohort. The study gave a list of under 200 TCR beta chains associated with cytomegalovirus. In a later analysis, most CMV-associated TCR beta chains were found to appear HLA-restricted, with HLA associations seemingly driven largely by CMV exposure. A further reported finding was that TCR beta sequences accurately predicted the HLA-A and HLA-B alleles for most subjects in the first cohort. Because some donors lacked HLA typing at each locus, the association tests relied only on the typed subset. In a later analysis, HLA-associated TCR beta chains were found to be more clonally expanded and to have lower generation probabilities than equally common non-associated chains. Strong co-occurrence of HLA alleles, especially DR and DQ, made assigning TCR associations to individual alleles difficult. In a later analysis, about 16,000 TCR beta sequences were associated with specific HLA alleles at a false discovery rate of 0.05. In a later genetic analysis, fewer N-insertions in productive TCRs were reported among donors in an Asian-associated ancestry cluster than the 666-donor mean. Several of the top co-occurrence clusters appeared to be linked to parvovirus B19, influenza, CMV and Epstein-Barr virus, according to a later analysis. In an earlier analysis of about 550 of the donors, most TCR beta V segments were observed in productive rearrangements about 90% or about 30% of the time, broadly matching IMGT annotations.

This clonotype was obtained from a woman aged 35 to 49 in good health and CMV-seronegative. Specimen: PBMCs.

Here is the DNA: TGCGCCAGCAGCTTGTGGGGACAGGGACAAGATACGCAGTATTTT. Translated, it gives CASSLWGQGQDTQYF. This receptor chain uses TRBV5-1 and TRBJ2-3; 9 central nucleotides agree with TRBD1. For CDR1 and CDR2, the germline V gene lists SGHRS and YFSETQ. After removal of 1 base from V and 5 bases from J, the junction retains 5 bases not matched to a gene. The CDR3 runs 15 residues from the cysteine to the phenylalanine. Only the CDR3 DNA is retained, 45 bases long and in frame from the first base.